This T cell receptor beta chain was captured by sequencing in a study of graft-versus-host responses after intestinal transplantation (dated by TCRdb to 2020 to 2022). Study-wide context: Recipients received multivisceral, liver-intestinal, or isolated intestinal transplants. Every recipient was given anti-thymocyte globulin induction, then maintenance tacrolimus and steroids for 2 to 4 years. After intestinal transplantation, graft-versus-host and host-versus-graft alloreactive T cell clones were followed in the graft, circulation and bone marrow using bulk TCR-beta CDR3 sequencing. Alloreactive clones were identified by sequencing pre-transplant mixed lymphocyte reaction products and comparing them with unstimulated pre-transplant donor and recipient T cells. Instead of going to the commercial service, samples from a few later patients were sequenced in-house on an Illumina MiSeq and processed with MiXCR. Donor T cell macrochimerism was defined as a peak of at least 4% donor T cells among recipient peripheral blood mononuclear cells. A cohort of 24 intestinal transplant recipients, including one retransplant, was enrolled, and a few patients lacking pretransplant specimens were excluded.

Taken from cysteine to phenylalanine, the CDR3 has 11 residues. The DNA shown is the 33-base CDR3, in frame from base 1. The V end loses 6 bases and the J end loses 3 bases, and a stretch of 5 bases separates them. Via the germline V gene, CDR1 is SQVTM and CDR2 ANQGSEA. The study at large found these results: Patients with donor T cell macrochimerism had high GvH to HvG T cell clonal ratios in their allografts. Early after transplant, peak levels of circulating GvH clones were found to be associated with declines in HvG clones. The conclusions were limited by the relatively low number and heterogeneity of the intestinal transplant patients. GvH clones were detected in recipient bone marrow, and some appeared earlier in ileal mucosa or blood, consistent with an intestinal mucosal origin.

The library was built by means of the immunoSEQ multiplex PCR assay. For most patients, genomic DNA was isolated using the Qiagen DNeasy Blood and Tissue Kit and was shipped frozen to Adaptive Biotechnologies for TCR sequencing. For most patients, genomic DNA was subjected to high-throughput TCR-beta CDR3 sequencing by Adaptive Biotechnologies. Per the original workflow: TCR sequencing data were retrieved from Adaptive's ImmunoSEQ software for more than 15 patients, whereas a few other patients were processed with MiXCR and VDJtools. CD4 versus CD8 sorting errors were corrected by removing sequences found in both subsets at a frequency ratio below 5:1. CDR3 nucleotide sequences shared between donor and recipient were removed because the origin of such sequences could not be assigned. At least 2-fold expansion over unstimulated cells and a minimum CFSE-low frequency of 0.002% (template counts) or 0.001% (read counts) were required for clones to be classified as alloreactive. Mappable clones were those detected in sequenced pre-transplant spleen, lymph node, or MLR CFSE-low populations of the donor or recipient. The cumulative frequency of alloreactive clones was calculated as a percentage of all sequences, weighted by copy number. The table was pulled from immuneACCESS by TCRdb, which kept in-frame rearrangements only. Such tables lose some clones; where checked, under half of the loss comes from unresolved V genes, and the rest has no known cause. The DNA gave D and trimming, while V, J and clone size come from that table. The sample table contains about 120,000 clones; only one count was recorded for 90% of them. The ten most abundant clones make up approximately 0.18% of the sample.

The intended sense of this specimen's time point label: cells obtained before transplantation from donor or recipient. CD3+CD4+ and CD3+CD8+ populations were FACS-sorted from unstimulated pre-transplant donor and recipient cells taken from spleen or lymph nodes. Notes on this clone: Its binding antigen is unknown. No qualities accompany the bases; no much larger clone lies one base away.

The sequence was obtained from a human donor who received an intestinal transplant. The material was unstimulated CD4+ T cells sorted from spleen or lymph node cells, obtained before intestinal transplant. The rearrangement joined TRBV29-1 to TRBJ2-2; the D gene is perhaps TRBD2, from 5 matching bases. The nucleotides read TGCAGCGTGAGGGACACCGGGGAGCTGTTTTTT. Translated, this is CSVRDTGELFF.